A selection of T cell receptor beta chains follows, all from one sample in a study of T cell responses to AZD1222 COVID-19 vaccine. Clones were sequenced by immunoSEQ multiplex PCR, and TCRdb holds only the in-frame ones, with some missing. The sample shows roughly 170,000 clones, roughly 94% of them seen only once. Material: peripheral blood, obtained 28 days after the second AZD1222 dose. These receptors all stem from an adult who received the AZD1222 COVID-19 vaccine. CDR3s include the opening cysteine and the closing phenylalanine or tryptophan. The order of the fields is CDR3 protein, CDR3 DNA, J gene, V gene, CDR3 length, D gene, clone size. D genes are given only for firm matches. The listing skips clone size in some rows; elsewhere it reads once, few, many or a size class.

CASSLAEEGPYNEQFF TGTGCCAGCAGCTTAGCCGAGGAGGGCCCCTACAATGAGCAGTTCTTC TRBJ2-1 TRBV7-6 16 - -
CASSPDPRATNEKLFF TGCGCCAGCAGCCCGGACCCACGCGCAACTAATGAAAAACTGTTTTTT TRBJ1-4 TRBV5-1 16 - -
CASSNRDRTSNEQFF TGTGCCAGCAGCAACAGGGACAGAACAAGTAATGAGCAGTTCTTC TRBJ2-1 TRBV6-5 15 TRBD1 -
CASSLVMSGSNYGYTF TGTGCCAGCAGCTTAGTGATGTCAGGATCTAACTATGGCTACACCTTC TRBJ1-2 TRBV7-2 16 - -
CASSYSGQVHTF TGTGCCAGCAGTTACTCCGGACAGGTGCACACCTTC TRBJ1-2 TRBV6-2/TRBV6-3 12 TRBD1 -
CASSSGTGVNTEAFF TGTGCCAGCAGCTCCGGGACAGGGGTGAACACTGAAGCTTTCTTT TRBJ1-1 TRBV7-9 15 TRBD1 -
CASHDSDQPQHF TGTGCCAGTCACGACAGTGATCAGCCCCAGCATTTT TRBJ1-5 TRBV28 12 - -
CATVVGGSYEQYF TGTGCCACCGTCGTGGGAGGGTCTTACGAGCAGTACTTC TRBJ2-7 TRBV28 13 TRBD2 -
CASSRTGVVEQFF TGTGCCAGCAGCCGTACAGGGGTGGTTGAGCAGTTCTTC TRBJ2-1 TRBV7-8 13 TRBD1 -
CASSLGSTGEQYF TGTGCCAGCTCCCTCGGGAGTACGGGCGAGCAGTACTTC TRBJ2-7 TRBV6-5 13 - -
CASSSRAHTVELYGYTF TGTGCCAGCAGCTCACGAGCCCACACGGTGGAGTTGTATGGCTACACCTTC TRBJ1-2 TRBV9 17 - -
CASRSGTVGNTGELFF TGTGCCAGCAGGTCCGGGACAGTTGGAAACACCGGGGAGCTGTTTTTT TRBJ2-2 TRBV11-3 16 TRBD1 once
CASSERGGQGGRNQPQHF TGTGCCAGCAGTGAAAGAGGGGGCCAAGGAGGGAGGAATCAGCCCCAGCATTTT TRBJ1-5 TRBV6-1 18 TRBD1 -
CASISGYPYGYTF TGTGCCAGCATCTCCGGTTACCCCTATGGCTACACCTTC TRBJ1-2 TRBV28 13 - -
CASSPADNYGYTF TGTGCCAGCTCACCCGCAGACAACTATGGCTACACCTTC TRBJ1-2 TRBV18 13 - -
CASSLGASGDRETQYF TGTGCCAGCAGCTTAGGTGCTAGCGGGGACAGAGAGACCCAGTACTTC TRBJ2-5 TRBV11-2 16 TRBD2 -
CASSLITGLPTQNTGELFF TGTGCCAGCAGCTTAATTACAGGGTTACCTACACAGAACACCGGGGAGCTGTTTTTT TRBJ2-2 TRBV7-3 19 - -
CASSQAGGLFNEQFF TGTGCCAGCAGCCAAGCGGGAGGGCTTTTCAATGAGCAGTTCTTC TRBJ2-1 TRBV3-1/TRBV3-2 15 TRBD2 -
CASSEGKEQFF TGTGCCAGCAGTGAGGGGAAGGAGCAGTTCTTC TRBJ2-1 TRBV2 11 - -
CASSLRLAGLYNEQFF TGTGCCAGCAGCTTAAGATTAGCGGGACTTTACAATGAGCAGTTCTTC TRBJ2-1 TRBV5-8 16 TRBD2 -
CASGILAGGPHEQYF TGTGCTAGTGGTATCCTAGCGGGAGGGCCCCACGAGCAGTACTTC TRBJ2-7 TRBV12-5 15 TRBD2 few
CASSIDREGTEAFF TGTGCCAGTAGTATAGACAGGGAAGGCACTGAAGCTTTCTTT TRBJ1-1 TRBV19 14 - -
CASSEAMTEAFF TGTGCCAGCAGTGAAGCTATGACCGAAGCTTTCTTT TRBJ1-1 TRBV2 12 - -
CASSLETGELFF TGTGCCAGCAGCCTAGAAACCGGGGAGCTGTTTTTT TRBJ2-2 TRBV5-4 12 - -
CASSETRSVGYTF TGTGCCAGCAGTGAAACTCGGTCCGTCGGCTACACCTTC TRBJ1-2 TRBV2 13 - -
CASSLDGNSPLHF TGTGCCAGCAGCTTGGATGGTAACTCACCCCTCCACTTT TRBJ1-6 TRBV5-4 13 - few
CAGARGSNEKLFF TGTGCCGGCGCCCGGGGATCTAATGAAAAACTGTTTTTT TRBJ1-4 TRBV4-2 13 - once
CASSYGPNTEAFF TGTGCCAGCAGTTACGGACCGAACACTGAAGCTTTCTTT TRBJ1-1 TRBV27 13 - -